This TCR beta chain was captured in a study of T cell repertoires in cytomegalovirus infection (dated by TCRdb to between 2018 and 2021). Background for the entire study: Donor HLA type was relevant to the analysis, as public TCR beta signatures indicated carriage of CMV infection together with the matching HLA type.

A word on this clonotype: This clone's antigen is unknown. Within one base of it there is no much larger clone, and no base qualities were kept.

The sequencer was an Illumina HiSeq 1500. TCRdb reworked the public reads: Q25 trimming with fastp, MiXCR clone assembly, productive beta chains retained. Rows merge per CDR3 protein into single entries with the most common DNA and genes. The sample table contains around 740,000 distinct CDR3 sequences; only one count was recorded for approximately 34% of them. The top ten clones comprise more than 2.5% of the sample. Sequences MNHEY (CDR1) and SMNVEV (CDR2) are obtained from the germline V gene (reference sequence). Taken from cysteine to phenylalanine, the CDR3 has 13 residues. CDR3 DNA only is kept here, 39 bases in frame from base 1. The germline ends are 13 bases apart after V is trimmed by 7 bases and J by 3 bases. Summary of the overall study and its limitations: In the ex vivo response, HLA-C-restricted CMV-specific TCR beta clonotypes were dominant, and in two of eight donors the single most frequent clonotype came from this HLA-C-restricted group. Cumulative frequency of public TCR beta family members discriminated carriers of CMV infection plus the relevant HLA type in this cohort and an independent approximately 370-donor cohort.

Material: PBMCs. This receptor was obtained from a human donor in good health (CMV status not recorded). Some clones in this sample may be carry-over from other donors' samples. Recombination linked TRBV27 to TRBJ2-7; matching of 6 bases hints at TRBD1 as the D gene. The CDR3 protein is CASTPGQNYEQYF. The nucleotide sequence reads TGTGCCAGCACACCCGGACAGAACTACGAGCAGTACTTC.